Shown below are 21 T cell receptor beta chains from a single sample sequenced in a study of Tregs in tolerant kidney transplant recipients. The table came from immunoSEQ multiplex PCR; TCRdb's copy has only in-frame clones and leaves some out. This sample yields 80,000 to 90,000 clones, of which around nine tenths are seen a single time; over 3.5% belongs to the top ten. The source material was CD8+ T cells from blood. These receptors were taken from a human donor in good health.

This chain joins TRBV19 and TRBJ1-1; no firm D call. V was pared by 3 bases and J by 4 bases, with 15 bases between. There are 15 residues in the CDR3. Germline V gene lookup returns CDR1 LNHDA and CDR2 SQIVND (reference sequence). CDR3 region: CASSINAGEGTEAFF. The CDR3 DNA is TGTGCCAGTAGTATCAACGCAGGTGAGGGCACTGAAGCTTTCTTT.

CDR3 region: CASSGDGRGSLETQYF. DNA of the CDR3: TGCGCCAGCAGCGGGGACGGACGAGGATCTTTAGAGACCCAGTACTTC. The J gene is TRBJ2-5, the V gene TRBV10-1, with D perhaps being TRBD1 or TRBD2 (5 bases each). Germline assignment: CDR1 WNHNN and CDR2 SYGVQD (reference sequence). The V gene lost 6 bases and the J gene lost 4 bases, with 21 bases spanning the gap. The CDR3 sequence is 16 residues long.

The chain is built from TRBV10-1 and TRBJ2-1; unclear D gene. The CDR3 runs 15 residues. Germline V CDR1 and CDR2: WNHNN, SYGVQD (reference sequence). The V and J ends lost 3 bases and 2 bases respectively, with 11 bases between them. This CDR3 reads CASSDRPHTYNEQFF. The DNA of the CDR3 is TGCGCCAGCAGTGACCGGCCTCACACCTACAATGAGCAGTTCTTC.

The chain links TRBV6-5 to TRBJ1-1; the D is unclear. CDR1 MNHEY and CDR2 SVGAGI come from the germline V gene. This CDR3 has 15 residues. Trimming removed 4 bases at V and 1 base at J, with 13 bases between. CDR3 sequence reads: CASSSMRAANTEAFF. The CDR3 DNA reads as TGTGCCAGCAGTTCAATGCGAGCTGCGAACACTGAAGCTTTCTTT.

J is TRBJ2-1 and V is TRBV19; 7 nucleotides agree with TRBD1. Germline V gene data show CDR1 as LNHDA and CDR2 as SQIVND (reference sequence). Trimming at V came to 6 bases and at J to 0 bases, leaving 2 bases not matched to a gene. The length of the CDR3 is 14 residues. The DNA of the CDR3 is TGTGCCAGTAGCGCAGGGGGCTCCTACAATGAGCAGTTCTTC. Translated, it gives CASSAGGSYNEQFF.

The V gene is TRBV13, the J gene TRBJ2-7; D gene uncertain. Trimming pared 0 bases from V and 4 bases from J, leaving 10 bases between. The CDR3 consists of 14 residues. Germline lookup yields CDR1 PRHDT and CDR2 FYEKMQ (reference sequence). The CDR3 DNA reads as TGTGCCAGCAGCTTAGGGACATCCGGATACGAGCAGTACTTC. Protein: CASSLGTSGYEQYF. Full variable domain (remainder filled in from reference TRBV13 and TRBJ2-7): AAGVIQSPRHLIKEKRETATLKCYPIPRHDTVYWYQQGPGQDPQFLISFYEKMQSDKGSIPDRFSAQQFSDYHSELNMSSLELGDSALYFCASSLGTSGYEQYFGPGTRLTVT.

Concerning this clone: In the same sample, other DNA sequences code for this CDR3. DNA of the CDR3: TGTGCCAGCAGCTCGACACCCTACGAGCAGTACTTC. Its translation: CASSSTPYEQYF. This chain connects TRBV7-9 to TRBJ2-7, with D unclear. With 4 bases removed from V and 2 bases from J, the gap between germline ends came to 6 bases. Germline loops: CDR1 SEHNR, CDR2 FQNEAQ (reference sequence). The CDR3 has 12 residues.

The chain recombines TRBV11-2 with TRBJ2-7; D may be TRBD2 (6 bases). Germline-derived CDR1 and CDR2 are SGHAT and FQNNGV. This CDR3 has 13 amino acids. With 3 bases removed from V and 3 bases from J, the gap between germline ends came to 9 bases. The CDR3 DNA sequence: TGTGCCAGCAGCTTCGGGACTCTCTACGAGCAGTACTTC. Protein: CASSFGTLYEQYF.

The rearrangement uses TRBV25-1 and TRBJ1-6; 11 bases match TRBD1. The CDR3 has 18 residues. Germline V lookup: CDR1 MGHDK, CDR2 SYGVNS. The junction had 11 bases not matched to a gene; V was cut back by 3 bases and J by 7 bases. In DNA form, the CDR3 reads TGTGCCAGCAGTGATGGACAGGGGGCGCATGAGCCGAATTCACCCCTCCACTTT. Protein sequence: CASSDGQGAHEPNSPLHF. Full variable domain (outside the CDR3, taken from reference TRBV25-1 and TRBJ1-6): EADIYQTPRYLVIGTGKKITLECSQTMGHDKMYWYQQDPGMELHLIHYSYGVNSTEKGDLSSESTVSRIRTEHFPLTLESARPSHTSQYLCASSDGQGAHEPNSPLHFGNGTRLTVT.

The rearrangement links TRBV14 to TRBJ2-5, with TRBD1 as a possible D gene (5 bases). The germline gives CDR1 SGHDN, CDR2 FVKESK. V shed 2 bases and J shed 0 bases, with 13 bases lying between them. The CDR3 runs 16 residues. The CDR3 spells CASSQLDISYQETQYF. The CDR3 DNA reads as TGTGCCAGCAGCCAATTGGACATATCGTACCAAGAGACCCAGTACTTC.

The chain combines TRBV9 with TRBJ2-3; 7 bases are shared with TRBD2. With V trimmed by 1 base and J by 4 bases, 6 bases remained unmatched. From germline, CDR1 is SGDLS and CDR2 YYNGEE. There are 15 residues in the CDR3. The CDR3 coding sequence is TGTGCCAGCAGCGTATCTGGTCGGGGGGCAGATACGCAGTATTTT. Protein: CASSVSGRGADTQYF.

This clone was observed once. The gene calls are TRBV18 and TRBJ1-1, with D unclear. V was trimmed by 3 bases and J by 1 base, leaving 9 bases between them. The germline V gene encodes CDR1 KGHSH and CDR2 LQKENI. The CDR3 sequence is 14 residues long. CDR3 DNA: TGTGCCAGCTCACCGGCCAGACAGAACACTGAAGCTTTCTTT. Amino acids: CASSPARQNTEAFF.

The chain is built from TRBV4-2 and TRBJ2-3; D is perhaps TRBD1 (6 bases). This CDR3 is built from 16 residues. Germline V CDR1 and CDR2: LGHNA, YNFKEQ. The ends were cut back, 2 bases at V and 4 bases at J, with 16 bases in the middle. The CDR3 DNA reads as TGTGCCAGCAGCCAACCTATTGGGGGCCTCGCAGATACGCAGTATTTT. This sequence encodes CASSQPIGGLADTQYF.

The V gene is TRBV2, the J gene TRBJ1-1, with 7 bases identical to TRBD1. This CDR3 region has 18 residues. Germline loops: CDR1 SNHLY, CDR2 FYNNEI. The trim removed 6 bases at V and 0 bases at J, leaving 16 bases unmatched. In DNA, the CDR3 is TGTGCCAGCAGAGAACTCAGGACAGGAGTAGCTATGAACACTGAAGCTTTCTTT. Protein product: CASRELRTGVAMNTEAFF.

This clone was detected a few times. The chain is built from TRBV7-9 and TRBJ1-2; 9 bases are shared with TRBD1. Germline V gene data show CDR1 as SEHNR and CDR2 as FQNEAQ (reference sequence). V trimming: 7 bases; J trimming: 7 bases; junction bases outside the gene matches: 10. This CDR3 region has 14 residues. CDR3 sequence: CASNRDREDFGYTF. CDR3 in DNA: TGTGCCAGCAATAGGGACAGGGAAGATTTTGGCTACACCTTC.

This clone was observed once. V is TRBV27 and J is TRBJ1-4; D gene unclear. From germline, CDR1 is MNHEY and CDR2 SMNVEV (reference sequence). With 8 bases removed from V and 7 bases from J, the gap between germline ends came to 20 bases. The CDR3 is 15 amino acids. The CDR3 sequence is CASRPFGGRFEKLFF. The CDR3 bases are TGTGCCAGCCGTCCTTTCGGAGGAAGGTTTGAAAAACTGTTTTTT.

The V call is TRBV5-6, the J call TRBJ1-6; 7 nucleotides agree with TRBD1. V gave up 3 bases and J gave up 4 bases; unmatched junction bases: 4. CDR3 length: 15 amino acids. CDR1 is SGHDT, CDR2 YYEEEE, per germline. The CDR3 DNA sequence: TGTGCCAGCAGCTCCGGGACAGAATATAATTCACCCCTCCACTTT. Translating it yields CASSSGTEYNSPLHF.

Concerning this clone: With a much larger clone just one base away, this may be a read error. The V and J genes are TRBV6-4 and TRBJ2-6; D gene ambiguous. Germline V CDR1 and CDR2: MRHNA, SNTAGT. The length of the CDR3 is 14 residues. Trimming stripped 2 bases from V and 0 bases from J, with 2 bases between. The CDR3 DNA reads TGTGCCAGCAGTGACAACTCTGGGGCCAACGTCCTGACTTTC. Translated, it gives CASSDNSGANVLTF.

The rearrangement uses TRBV12-5 and TRBJ2-1; D may be TRBD2 (5 bases). V lost 2 bases and J lost 3, with 5 bases in between. Germline assignment: CDR1 LGHNT and CDR2 FRNRAP. This CDR3 region has 13 residues. The CDR3 loop reads CASGLSGYNEQFF. The DNA for the CDR3 is TGTGCTAGTGGTTTGAGCGGCTACAATGAGCAGTTCTTC.

The chain is built from TRBV5-1 and TRBJ2-3; 7 bases fit TRBD1. The V gene end was trimmed by 0 bases and the J gene end by 2 bases; junction bases not matched to a gene: 12. Germline values: CDR1 SGHRS, CDR2 YFSETQ. This CDR3 comprises 18 residues. The CDR3 here is CASSLAGSRTGPTDTQYF. The CDR3 coding sequence is TGCGCCAGCAGCTTGGCCGGGTCTAGGACAGGCCCCACAGATACGCAGTATTTT. The whole variable domain, filled in from reference TRBV5-1 and TRBJ2-3, reads KAGVTQTPRYLIKTRGQQVTLSCSPISGHRSVSWYQQTPGQGLQFLFEYFSETQRNKGNFPGRFSGRQFSNSRSEMNVSTLELGDSALYLCASSLAGSRTGPTDTQYFGPGTRLTVL.

The chain joins TRBV6-1 to TRBJ2-7; TRBD2 matches at 11 bases. The length of the CDR3 is 18 residues. Looked up from germline, CDR1 is MNHNS and CDR2 is SASEGT. Trimming removed 2 bases from V and 2 bases from J; junction bases left unmatched: 11. In DNA, the CDR3 is TGTGCCAGCAGTGAAAAAGTGGGACTAGCGGTAAAAACCTACGAGCAGTACTTC. This translates into CASSEKVGLAVKTYEQYF.